These T cell receptor beta chains were read from a single sample in a study of Ad26.COV2.S vaccination and SARS-CoV-2 variants. Only in-frame clones appear in the TCRdb table, and some are missing; sequencing was by immunoSEQ multiplex PCR. The sample lists 300,000 to 450,000 clones, approximately 81% seen once, with 3.3% in the top ten. The specimen comprised peripheral blood, sampled in a trial of Ad26.COV2.S vaccine versus placebo. These receptor sequences come from a person between 18 and 59 years old who received the Ad26.COV2.S COVID-19 vaccine or a placebo. Each CDR3 is given with its conserved first and last residue. A D gene is named only where the DNA matches it firmly. A clone size is listed for some rows: how often the clone was seen (once, few, many), or a class if it is expanded.

D gene,V gene,clone size,J gene,CDR3 DNA,CDR3 protein
-,TRBV7-6,-,TRBJ1-2,TGTGCCAGCAGTCAGATGGTGGAGGCAGGAGTGGATGGCTACACCTTC,CASSQMVEAGVDGYTF
TRBD2,TRBV13,-,TRBJ2-7,TGTGCCGGCGAGCTAGGGACTAGCGGGAGGGCCCCGTCTGGGGAGCAGTACTTC,CAGELGTSGRAPSGEQYF
-,TRBV13,-,TRBJ1-6,TGTGCCAGCAGCTTACAGAAGGGGCTTCGATCACCCCTCCACTTT,CASSLQKGLRSPLHF
-,TRBV5-4,-,TRBJ2-5,TGTGCCAGCAGCTTGGTCCCAGCGGAGGCGTCCCAGTACTTC,CASSLVPAEASQYF
-,TRBV5-4,-,TRBJ1-1,TGTGCCAGCAGCTTGATCGGGAACACTGAAGCTTTCTTT,CASSLIGNTEAFF
TRBD1,TRBV15,-,TRBJ2-7,TGTGCCACCAGCAGGATGAAGGGGACAGGGGCCTTCTACGAGCAGTACTTC,CATSRMKGTGAFYEQYF
-,TRBV6-2/TRBV6-3,-,TRBJ1-2,TGTGCCAGCAGTTACTCGTCGGGGGGAAGTGGCTACACCTTC,CASSYSSGGSGYTF
TRBD2,TRBV19,-,TRBJ2-1,TGTGCCAGTGCCCCTCGGCGGGAGTACGTTTCGGGTGAGCAGTTCTTC,CASAPRREYVSGEQFF
TRBD1,TRBV19,-,TRBJ1-1,TGTGCCAGTAGTATAGATCGGCAGCAGGGGGACACTGAAGCTTTCTTT,CASSIDRQQGDTEAFF
-,TRBV12-3/TRBV12-4,-,TRBJ2-7,TGTGCCAGCAAGGACCGAACCTACGAGCAGTACTTC,CASKDRTYEQYF
-,TRBV9,-,TRBJ1-2,TGTGCCAGCAGCGTAATCCCGGACGCAGTTGGTGGCTACACCTTC,CASSVIPDAVGGYTF
TRBD1,TRBV6-1,-,TRBJ1-2,TGTGCCAGCAGTGATCGGACAGGGGGCGGGTATGGCTACACCTTC,CASSDRTGGGYGYTF
-,TRBV15,-,TRBJ2-2,TGTGCCACCAGCGTGTCGGCAGGGGGAGGAACCGGGGAGCTGTTTTTT,CATSVSAGGGTGELFF
-,TRBV19,-,TRBJ2-5,TGTGCCAGTAGTAGAGGAGCTAGCCAAGAGACCCAGTACTTC,CASSRGASQETQYF
TRBD2,TRBV27,-,TRBJ2-2,TGTGCCAGTCATCGACTAGCGGGGTTCACCGGGGAGCTGTTTTTT,CASHRLAGFTGELFF
TRBD1,TRBV28,few,TRBJ1-4,TGTGCCAGCCGCGGGACAGGGGCATTGGGTGAAAAACTGTTTTTT,CASRGTGALGEKLFF
-,TRBV27,-,TRBJ2-2,TGTGCCAGCAGTTTCCGGGGGACAAACACCGGGGAGCTGTTTTTT,CASSFRGTNTGELFF
TRBD1,TRBV5-4,-,TRBJ1-4,TGTGCCAGCAGCCCACAGGACAGGGGAAGCGAAAAACTGTTTTTT,CASSPQDRGSEKLFF
TRBD2,TRBV5-5,-,TRBJ2-7,TGTGCCAGCAGCCCCGCGGCCCTAGCGGCGGGGAGTCTCTACGAGCAGTACTTC,CASSPAALAAGSLYEQYF
-,TRBV7-9,-,TRBJ2-3,TGTGCCAGCAGCTTATTTGGGACCTCTAGCACAGATACGCAGTATTTT,CASSLFGTSSTDTQYF
-,TRBV6-2/TRBV6-3,once,TRBJ2-5,TGTGCCAGCAGTTACTCGGTCACGCGGGAGACCCAGTACTTC,CASSYSVTRETQYF
-,TRBV11-2,-,TRBJ2-3,TGTGCCAGCAGCTTAGGTCGCACGGGAGCCAGGGATACGCAGTATTTT,CASSLGRTGARDTQYF
-,TRBV6-1,-,TRBJ1-2,TGTGCCAGCAGTGAAAGGCAGGGGACCCTCGCCGGGTATGGCTACACCTTC,CASSERQGTLAGYGYTF
TRBD1,TRBV15,-,TRBJ1-5,TGTGCCACCAGCAGAGATCCTGGACAGGGCCATCAGCCCCAGCATTTT,CATSRDPGQGHQPQHF
-,TRBV18,few,TRBJ2-5,TGTGCCAGCTCATCCCAAGAGACCCAGTACTTC,CASSSQETQYF
TRBD2,TRBV6-5,-,TRBJ2-3,TGTGCCAGCAGGGGAGCGGGAGGTGCAGATACGCAGTATTTT,CASRGAGGADTQYF
-,TRBV2,few,TRBJ2-2,TGTGCCAGCAGGGATTGGTCGAACACCGGGGAGCTGTTTTTT,CASRDWSNTGELFF
-,TRBV28,-,TRBJ2-7,TGTGCCAGCACCCTTCAGGGAACCTACTACGAGCAGTACTTC,CASTLQGTYYEQYF
TRBD1,TRBV10-3,-,TRBJ1-4,TGTGCCTCGGCATGGGGACAGGGTAATGAAAAACTGTTTTTT,CASAWGQGNEKLFF
TRBD1,TRBV27,-,TRBJ2-7,TGTGCCAGCAGTCGGGACAGGGAGGTCTACGAGCAGTACTTC,CASSRDREVYEQYF
-,TRBV7-6,-,TRBJ2-3,TGTGCCAGCAGCTTAGAAGGCGGGAAGGGGGCAGATACGCAGTATTTT,CASSLEGGKGADTQYF
-,TRBV10-2,-,TRBJ1-6,TGCGCCAGCAGTGAGTCGGCAGGGTATTCACCCCTCCACTTT,CASSESAGYSPLHF
TRBD2,TRBV2,-,TRBJ2-7,TGTGCCAGCAGTGTAGCGGGGTCCTACGAGCAGTACTTC,CASSVAGSYEQYF
TRBD2,TRBV20-1,-,TRBJ2-1,TGCAGTGCTAGTGTTCGGACTAGCGGGATATACAATGAGCAGTTCTTC,CSASVRTSGIYNEQFF
-,TRBV6-5,-,TRBJ2-3,TGTGCCAGCAGTTTAACAGGGAGATCAGATACGCAGTATTTT,CASSLTGRSDTQYF
-,TRBV15,-,TRBJ1-2,TGTGCCACCAGCAGAGATGGGGGAGGGGTGGGTGGCTACACCTTC,CATSRDGGGVGGYTF
-,TRBV5-8,-,TRBJ2-3,TGTGCCAGCAGCTTCCGGCCGACAACCCTATCCGATACGCAGTATTTT,CASSFRPTTLSDTQYF
-,TRBV4-3,-,TRBJ1-2,TGCGCCAGCAGCCAAGCTTCCACAGGGACCTTTAACTATGGCTACACCTTC,CASSQASTGTFNYGYTF
-,TRBV6-1,-,TRBJ2-3,TGTGCCAGCAGTTTCGGGGCGTTAGATACGCAGTATTTT,CASSFGALDTQYF